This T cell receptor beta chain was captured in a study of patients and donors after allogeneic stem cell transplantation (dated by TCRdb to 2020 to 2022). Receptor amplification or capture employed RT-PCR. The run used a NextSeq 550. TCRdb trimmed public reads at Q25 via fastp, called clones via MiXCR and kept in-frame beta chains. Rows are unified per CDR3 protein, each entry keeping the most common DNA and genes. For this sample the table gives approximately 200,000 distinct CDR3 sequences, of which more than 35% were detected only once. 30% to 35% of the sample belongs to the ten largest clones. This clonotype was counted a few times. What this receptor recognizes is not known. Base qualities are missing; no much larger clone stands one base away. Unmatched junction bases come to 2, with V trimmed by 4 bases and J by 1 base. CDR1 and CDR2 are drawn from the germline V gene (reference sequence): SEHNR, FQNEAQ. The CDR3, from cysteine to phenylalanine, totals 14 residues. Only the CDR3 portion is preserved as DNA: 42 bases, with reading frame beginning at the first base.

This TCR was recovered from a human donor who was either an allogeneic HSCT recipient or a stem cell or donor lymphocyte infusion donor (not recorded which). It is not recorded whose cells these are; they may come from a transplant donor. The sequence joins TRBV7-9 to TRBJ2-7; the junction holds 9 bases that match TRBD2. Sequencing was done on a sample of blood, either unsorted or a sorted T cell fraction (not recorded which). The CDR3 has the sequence CASSSTSGSYEQYF. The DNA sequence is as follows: TGTGCCAGCAGCTCGACTAGCGGTTCCTACGAGCAGTACTTC.